A single sample is the source of the 6 T cell receptor beta chains below, sequenced in a study of shared clonotypes between healthy human individuals. Repertoires were generated with immunoSEQ multiplex PCR, while TCRdb's copy carries only in-frame clones and drops some. The sample consists of 2 million to 2.5 million clones, approximately 93% of them appearing once. Sequencing was done on a sample of naive CD4+ T cells from PBMCs. Subset indicated: CD45RA+ positively selected. The receptor source for this set is a man younger than 30 in good health. Some clones in this sample may be carry-over from other donors' samples.

V gene TRBV6-6 combines with J gene TRBJ1-3, with a possible D match to TRBD1 (5 bases). Looked up from germline, CDR1 is MNHNY and CDR2 is SVGAGI (reference sequence). This CDR3 comprises 14 residues. The V end was cut by 5 bases, the J end by 2 bases, with 10 bases between. CDR3 sequence (DNA): TGTGCCAGCAGTCCCGGACACACTGGAAACACCATATATTTT. Its translation: CASSPGHTGNTIYF.

This rearrangement joins TRBV7-3 to TRBJ2-5; 7 positions agree with TRBD1. CDR3 length equals 15 residues. CDR1 SGHTA and CDR2 FQGTGA come from the germline V gene. V was clipped by 5 bases and J by 2 bases; unmatched bases: 8. CDR3 residues: CASSPHRGGQETQYF. The CDR3 DNA follows: TGTGCCAGCAGCCCCCACAGGGGTGGGCAAGAGACCCAGTACTTC.

The DNA of the CDR3 is TGTGCCAGCATCACGGGGGGAGGCCCCTACGAGCAGTACTTC. This translates into CASITGGGPYEQYF. The chain carries TRBV28 and TRBJ2-7; 7 bases are a match to TRBD2. Germline V gives CDR1 MDHEN, CDR2 SYDVKM. The CDR3 is 14 residues long. The junction had 8 bases not matched to a gene; V was cut back by 7 bases and J by 2 bases.

The chain joins TRBV7-3 to TRBJ2-3; D possibly corresponds to TRBD2 (7 bases). Per germline, CDR1 SGHTA and CDR2 FQGTGA. Trimming removed 0 bases from V and 3 bases from J, with 13 bases in between. This CDR3 contains 16 residues. CDR3 region: CASSLTFAGATDTQYF. CDR3 sequence (DNA): TGTGCCAGCAGCTTAACGTTTGCGGGGGCAACAGATACGCAGTATTTT.

This chain joins TRBV7-9 and TRBJ1-4; D perhaps matches TRBD1 (6 bases). The V end was cut by 5 bases, the J end by 8 bases, with 9 bases between. CDR1 is SEHNR and CDR2 is FQNEAQ in the germline V gene (reference sequence). The CDR3 has 12 amino acids. DNA of the CDR3: TGTGCCAGCAGCCCGGGACAAGAAAAACTGTTTTTT. This sequence encodes CASSPGQEKLFF.

Written as DNA, the CDR3 is TGTGCCAGTTTAGGACAGGAACTCAATCAGCCCCAGCATTTT. Its protein is CASLGQELNQPQHF. This sequence joins TRBV19 and TRBJ1-5; 7 nucleotides match TRBD1. V was pared by 8 bases and J by 3 bases, with 7 bases of the junction left unmatched. The CDR3 consists of 14 residues. Germline V gene lookup returns CDR1 LNHDA and CDR2 SQIVND (reference sequence). Together with reference TRBV19 and TRBJ1-5, the CDR3 gives the full variable domain: DGGITQSPKYLFRKEGQNVTLSCEQNLNHDAMYWYRQDPGQGLRLIYYSQIVNDFQKGDIAEGYSVSREKKESFPLTVTSAQKNPTAFYLCASLGQELNQPQHFGDGTRLSIL.